The 27 T cell receptor beta chains below come from one sample, sequenced in a study of T cells in Graves' hyperthyroidism and ophthalmopathy. Amplification of TCR beta CDR3 regions was performed using RNA transcripts as template. TCR CDR3 underwent first-round RT-PCR with the HTBI primer set. TCRdb called the multiplex PCR reads again in MiXCR, with one record for every CDR3 protein. The table has approximately 600,000 distinct CDR3 sequences, over 12% seen once. Sequencing was performed on blood. These receptors originate from a woman aged 40 to 49 with Graves' ophthalmopathy.

This clonotype was picked up a small number of times. This chain links TRBV4-2 with TRBJ2-7; 10 bases fit TRBD1. Germline-derived CDR1 and CDR2 are LGHNA and YNFKEQ. V was pared by 4 bases and J by 5 bases, with 11 bases of the junction left unmatched. CDR3 size: 16 residues. Written as DNA, the CDR3 is TGTGCCAGCAGCCGACAGGGAGGGACAGGGGACCACGAGCAGTACTTC. The encoded protein is CASSRQGGTGDHEQYF.

This clonotype was detected once. The chain carries TRBV7-3 and TRBJ2-2; the match to TRBD2 covers 8 bases. The length of the CDR3 is 15 residues. After removal of 6 bases from V and 3 bases from J, the junction contained 6 bases not matched to a gene. Germline-derived CDR1 and CDR2 are SGHTA and FQGTGA. The CDR3 region is CASRRGLEDTGELFF. DNA for the CDR3: TGTGCCAGCAGGAGGGGACTAGAGGACACCGGGGAGCTGTTTTTT.

There are many counts of this clonotype. V and J are TRBV12-3 or TRBV12-4 and TRBJ2-2; unclear D gene. CDR3 length: 15 amino acids. The V end was cut by 3 bases, the J end by 0 bases, with 8 bases between. In nucleotides, the CDR3 is TGTGCCAGCAGTTTTGGGCACGCGAACACCGGGGAGCTGTTTTTT. Residues: CASSFGHANTGELFF.

This clonotype has a count of ten or more. The rearrangement uses TRBV6-5 and TRBJ1-2, with 7 bases that match TRBD1. J lost 8 bases, V lost 6 bases, and 6 bases had no gene match. The CDR3 runs to 12 residues. Germline-derived CDR1 and CDR2 are MNHEY and SVGAGI. The CDR3 sequence: CASSNTGVGYTF. CDR3 nucleotides: TGTGCCAGCAGCAACACAGGGGTCGGCTACACCTTC.

V is TRBV28 and J is TRBJ1-2; D gene ambiguous. V lost 6 bases and J lost 8, with 7 bases in between. CDR1 and CDR2 from the germline V gene are MDHEN and SYDVKM. This CDR3 spans 10 amino acids. CDR3: CASRKWGYTF. DNA of the CDR3: TGTGCCAGCAGAAAATGGGGCTACACCTTC.

This clonotype appeared many times. J is TRBJ1-1 and V is TRBV7-2, with D possibly matching TRBD1 (6 bases). CDR1 is SGHTA, CDR2 FQGNSA, per germline. V lost 1 base and J 1 base, leaving 10 bases between the germline ends. There are 15 residues in the CDR3. The CDR3 loop reads CASSLDVTGNTEAFF. In DNA form, the CDR3 reads TGTGCCAGCAGCTTAGACGTGACAGGGAACACTGAAGCTTTCTTT.

This clonotype has ten or more counts. The chain recombines TRBV6-5 with TRBJ1-2; 8 positions match TRBD1. The V and J ends lost 4 bases and 5 bases, in that order; junction bases with no gene match: 12. This CDR3 is built from 16 residues. The germline gives CDR1 MNHEY, CDR2 SVGAGI. The CDR3 reads CASSSPRDRRAYGYTF. CDR3 nucleotides: TGTGCCAGCAGTTCACCCCGGGACAGGAGAGCTTATGGCTACACCTTC.

The chain combines TRBV4-2 with TRBJ2-5; no definite D call. The CDR3 covers 13 residues. Trimming removed 5 bases from V and 4 bases from J, with 11 bases in between. Germline CDR1 reads LGHNA; CDR2 reads YNFKEQ. CDR3 loop: CASSAQMGETQYF. CDR3 DNA sequence: TGTGCCAGCAGCGCACAAATGGGAGAGACCCAGTACTTC.

The table lists this clonotype with many counts. This chain joins TRBV9 and TRBJ1-2; 9 bases line up with TRBD1. The CDR3 spans 16 residues. Germline assignment: CDR1 SGDLS and CDR2 YYNGEE. Germline trimming cut 0 bases from V and 4 bases from J; bases unmatched to any gene: 7. CDR3 protein: CASSVGSGQGSYGYTF. The CDR3 bases are TGTGCCAGCAGCGTAGGTTCGGGACAGGGAAGCTATGGCTACACCTTC.

This clonotype was recorded many times. The chain couples TRBV10-3 to TRBJ1-1; the D gene is possibly TRBD1 (5 bases). The germline gives CDR1 ENHRY, CDR2 SYGVKD. V shed 0 bases and J shed 0 bases, with 8 bases lying between them. There are 15 residues in the CDR3. The CDR3 sequence is CAISESGAMNTEAFF. CDR3 sequence (DNA): TGTGCCATCAGTGAGTCAGGGGCGATGAACACTGAAGCTTTCTTT.

The table lists this clonotype with many counts. The V and J genes are TRBV19 and TRBJ1-2; D ambiguous. CDR1 and CDR2 (germline): LNHDA, SQIVND (reference sequence). This CDR3 is built from 13 residues. V was shortened by 9 bases and J by 3 bases, with 14 bases between the two germline ends. The CDR3 nucleotides are TGTGCCAGCCGTTCATTACCGGACTATGGCTACACCTTC. It translates to CASRSLPDYGYTF. Based on the CDR3 plus reference TRBV19 and TRBJ1-2, the full variable domain is DGGITQSPKYLFRKEGQNVTLSCEQNLNHDAMYWYRQDPGQGLRLIYYSQIVNDFQKGDIAEGYSVSREKKESFPLTVTSAQKNPTAFYLCASRSLPDYGYTFGSGTRLTVV.

In its sample, this clonotype was seen many times. The gene calls are TRBV9 and TRBJ2-3; D gene unclear. V was shortened by 5 bases and J by 1 base, with 14 bases between the two germline ends. Germline CDR1 SGDLS, CDR2 YYNGEE. This CDR3 spans 15 amino acids. CDR3 nucleotides: TGTGCCAGCAGTGCGACCTGGGCGGGCACAGATACGCAGTATTTT. This translates into CASSATWAGTDTQYF.

The CDR3 DNA follows: TGCGCCAGCAGCCCTTTATGGACTGTAAGTTTCACTGAAGCTTTCTTT. This codes for CASSPLWTVSFTEAFF. The V and J genes are TRBV4-1 and TRBJ1-1, with D unclear. This CDR3 region has 16 residues. The germline V and J ends were trimmed by 4 bases and 4 bases, with 19 bases remaining between them. Germline V gene data show CDR1 as MGHRA and CDR2 as YSYEKL.

This chain links TRBV30 with TRBJ1-2, with a weak D call TRBD1 (5 bases). Trimming stripped 3 bases from V and 8 bases from J, with 16 bases between. The CDR3 length is 13 residues. Germline V gives CDR1 GTSNPN, CDR2 SVGIG (reference sequence). This CDR3 reads CAWSRGGFDGYTF. The CDR3, as DNA: TGTGCCTGGAGCCGGGGGGGTTTCGACGGCTACACCTTC.

In its sample, this clonotype was seen many times. This rearrangement joins TRBV27 to TRBJ2-7; 11 nucleotides align to TRBD1. The CDR3 runs to 16 residues. The V gene's germline CDR1 is MNHEY and CDR2 SMNVEV (reference sequence). V was pared by 0 bases and J by 2 bases, with 3 bases of the junction left unmatched. CDR3 nucleotide sequence: TGTGCCAGCAGTTTATCGCGGACAGGGGGCCCCTACGAGCAGTACTTC. Its translation is CASSLSRTGGPYEQYF.

The J gene is TRBJ2-7, the V gene TRBV6-1; D is possibly TRBD2 (5 bases). The CDR3 consists of 16 residues. Germline V gene sequence: CDR1 MNHNS, CDR2 SASEGT. Trimming removed 7 bases from V and 6 bases from J, with 25 bases in between. For the CDR3, the DNA is TGTGCCAGCACCGTCGTGGTGAGGGTGGGTCCTGGCGAGCAGTACTTC. Translating gives CASTVVVRVGPGEQYF.

This rearrangement joins TRBV30 to TRBJ1-2; 8 bases map to TRBD1. There are 13 residues in the CDR3. Trimming at V came to 1 base and at J to 6 bases, leaving 4 bases not matched to a gene. Germline assignment: CDR1 GTSNPN and CDR2 SVGIG (reference sequence). CDR3 amino acids: CAWSETGVNGYTF. The CDR3 nucleotides read TGTGCCTGGAGTGAGACAGGGGTTAATGGCTACACCTTC.

This clonotype occurred a few times. The rearrangement joins TRBV19 to TRBJ1-2, with TRBD1 as a possible D gene (5 bases). The CDR3 sequence is 14 residues long. Trimming pared 5 bases from V and 3 bases from J, leaving 13 bases between. Germline CDR1 is LNHDA and CDR2 is SQIVND (reference sequence). Here the CDR3 reads CASSAGGGDYGYTF. The CDR3 DNA reads TGTGCCAGTAGTGCGGGGGGGGGAGACTATGGCTACACCTTC.

The J gene is TRBJ2-2, the V gene TRBV5-1; 8 nucleotides agree with TRBD1. The CDR3 has 19 residues. The germline gives CDR1 SGHRS, CDR2 YFSETQ. V lost 4 bases to trimming and J lost 6 bases; unmatched junction nucleotides: 20. The CDR3 sequence: CASSRLLPGQGAIAGELFF. In DNA, the CDR3 is TGCGCCAGCAGCCGCCTGTTGCCGGGGCAGGGGGCAATTGCCGGGGAGCTGTTTTTT.

V gene TRBV4-2 combines with J gene TRBJ1-5; the D is unclear. The CDR3 has 13 amino acids. From germline, CDR1 is LGHNA and CDR2 YNFKEQ. V was cut by 2 bases and J by 3 bases, with 5 bases left in between. CDR3 DNA: TGTGCCAGCAGCCAACAACTCAATCAGCCCCAGCATTTT. It is translated as CASSQQLNQPQHF.

This clonotype came up many times. The V gene is TRBV20-1, the J gene TRBJ1-2, with TRBD1 matching over 8 bases. Germline V gene data show CDR1 as DFQATT and CDR2 as SNEGSKA (reference sequence). This CDR3 contains 15 residues. Unmatched junction bases numbered 16, after V lost 5 bases and J lost 8 bases. CDR3 DNA: TGCAGTGCTCGACAGGGGATGGGCGTGGGGGGAGGCTACACCTTC. Protein: CSARQGMGVGGGYTF.

This clonotype was found many times. The chain combines TRBV28 with TRBJ2-7, with 10 bases aligning to TRBD2. This CDR3 comprises 15 residues. Germline loops: CDR1 MDHEN, CDR2 SYDVKM. The V segment lost 4 bases and the J segment 3 bases; nucleotides outside the gene matches: 6. In DNA, the CDR3 is TGTGCCAGCAGTTACAGTAGCGGGAGGAACTACGAGCAGTACTTC. Its protein product is CASSYSSGRNYEQYF.

This clonotype was counted between two and nine times. This chain uses TRBV12-3 or TRBV12-4 with TRBJ1-6; 9 bases fit TRBD1. The CDR3 spans 15 residues. The junction had 7 bases not matched to a gene; V was cut back by 8 bases and J by 5 bases. The CDR3 loop reads CASAPGTGNNSPLHF. Written as DNA, the CDR3 is TGTGCCAGCGCCCCGGGGACAGGGAATAATTCACCCCTCCACTTT.

Ten or more counts support this clonotype. The chain employs TRBV7-3 and TRBJ2-2; unclear D gene. Germline V lookup: CDR1 SGHTA, CDR2 FQGTGA. Trimming cost V 6 bases and J 3 bases, with 5 bases left between them. This CDR3 has 12 residues. The CDR3 DNA follows: TGTGCCAGCAGTTTTTACACCGGGGAGCTGTTTTTT. Protein sequence: CASSFYTGELFF.

This rearrangement joins TRBV28 to TRBJ2-7; D not certain. The CDR3 length is 13 residues. Trimming pared 3 bases from V and 2 bases from J, leaving 8 bases between. From germline, CDR1 is MDHEN and CDR2 SYDVKM. This CDR3 reads CASSLYLAYEQYF. In DNA form, the CDR3 reads TGTGCCAGCAGTTTGTACCTAGCCTACGAGCAGTACTTC.

This clonotype was observed many times. The chain combines TRBV4-1 with TRBJ1-5, with D hard to call. CDR3 size: 15 residues. CDR1 and CDR2 from the germline V gene are MGHRA and YSYEKL. The ends were cut back, 0 bases at V and 7 bases at J, with 13 bases in the middle. The CDR3 nucleotides are TGCGCCAGCAGCCAAGAGGGGTTAGGCGGCCAGCCCCAGCATTTT. Its protein product is CASSQEGLGGQPQHF.

The chain carries TRBV20-1 and TRBJ1-3, with D possibly being TRBD1 (5 bases). CDR1 and CDR2 (germline): DFQATT, SNEGSKA (reference sequence). The CDR3 is 16 amino acids. V was trimmed by 5 bases and J by 0 bases, leaving 17 bases between them. CDR3 protein: CSAETGGGVSGNTIYF. The CDR3 coding sequence is TGCAGTGCTGAAACAGGAGGAGGGGTCTCTGGAAACACCATATATTTT.